These T cell receptor beta chains were read from a single sample in a study of blood T cells in healthy people across ages. TCRdb processed the 5' RACE reads anew with MiXCR; each CDR3 protein has one entry. The data show 780,000 or so distinct CDR3 sequences, roughly 50% seen once. Specimen: blood. The receptor set was obtained from a middle-aged man in good health. Each CDR3 is given with its conserved first and last residue. D genes are given only for firm matches. Clone sizes are given selectively: once, few, many, or a class where the clone is expanded.

clone_size: once
v_call: TRBV5-1
j_call: TRBJ2-2
d_call: .
cdr3_nt: TGCGCCAGCAGCCCGATCGGGTCCGCCACCGGGGAGCTGTTTTTT
cdr3_aa: CASSPIGSATGELFF

clone_size: few
v_call: TRBV7-9
j_call: TRBJ1-2
d_call: .
cdr3_nt: TGTGCCAGCAGCTTAAGGGCCTCGGGGGGCTCCAGTGGCTACACCTTC
cdr3_aa: CASSLRASGGSSGYTF

clone_size: .
v_call: TRBV7-3
j_call: TRBJ2-7
d_call: TRBD2
cdr3_nt: TGTGCCAGCAGCTCCCGTCCCTTAGCGGGAGGATCGAACGAGCAGTACTTC
cdr3_aa: CASSSRPLAGGSNEQYF

clone_size: .
v_call: TRBV7-2
j_call: TRBJ2-7
d_call: .
cdr3_nt: TGTGCCAGCAGCTTATCGACAGGCCGAACCTACGAGCAGTACTTC
cdr3_aa: CASSLSTGRTYEQYF

clone_size: few
v_call: TRBV20-1
j_call: TRBJ2-7
d_call: .
cdr3_nt: TGCAGTGCTAGCGAAATAGCCTACGAGCAGTACTTC
cdr3_aa: CSASEIAYEQYF

clone_size: .
v_call: TRBV5-5
j_call: TRBJ2-3
d_call: TRBD1
cdr3_nt: TGTGCCAGCAGCAGAAGGACAGGGGCGTTTGCAGATACGCAGTATTTT
cdr3_aa: CASSRRTGAFADTQYF

clone_size: .
v_call: TRBV27
j_call: TRBJ2-3
d_call: .
cdr3_nt: TGTGCCGGCAGGGGCGGAGATACGCAGTATTTT
cdr3_aa: CAGRGGDTQYF

clone_size: few
v_call: TRBV4-3
j_call: TRBJ2-3
d_call: .
cdr3_nt: TGCGCCAGCAGCCAAGAGCCCGGGGCGGTAGATACGCAGTATTTT
cdr3_aa: CASSQEPGAVDTQYF

clone_size: .
v_call: TRBV27
j_call: TRBJ2-7
d_call: TRBD2
cdr3_nt: TGTGCCAGCAGGATTCCCCGGGGGAGGGACGCATACGAGCAGTACTTC
cdr3_aa: CASRIPRGRDAYEQYF

clone_size: .
v_call: TRBV28
j_call: TRBJ2-5
d_call: TRBD2
cdr3_nt: TGTGCCAGCAGTTTAACTAGCGGGATCACCCAAGAGACCCAGTACTTC
cdr3_aa: CASSLTSGITQETQYF

clone_size: few
v_call: TRBV2
j_call: TRBJ2-3
d_call: .
cdr3_nt: TGTGCCAGCACGGGGGCCCCCGGAGGCTCGCAGTATTTT
cdr3_aa: CASTGAPGGSQYF

clone_size: few
v_call: TRBV29-1
j_call: TRBJ2-3
d_call: .
cdr3_nt: TGCAGCGTTGCCGGGACCCTGGGCTGGGATACGCAGTATTTT
cdr3_aa: CSVAGTLGWDTQYF

clone_size: few
v_call: TRBV12-3/TRBV12-4
j_call: TRBJ1-2
d_call: .
cdr3_nt: TGTGCCAGCAGTTTAGACGGGGATGGCTACACCTTC
cdr3_aa: CASSLDGDGYTF

clone_size: few
v_call: TRBV20-1
j_call: TRBJ2-4
d_call: .
cdr3_nt: TGCAGTGCTGAACGACGGATAGCCAAAAACATTCAGTACTTC
cdr3_aa: CSAERRIAKNIQYF

clone_size: few
v_call: TRBV20-1
j_call: TRBJ2-3
d_call: .
cdr3_nt: TGCAGTGCTAGCGACTTGACGGGGGGCCGGAATACGCAGTATTTT
cdr3_aa: CSASDLTGGRNTQYF

clone_size: .
v_call: TRBV20-1
j_call: TRBJ2-7
d_call: TRBD1
cdr3_nt: TGCAGTGCTACGGACAGGGCCACCAGTTACGAGCAGTACTTC
cdr3_aa: CSATDRATSYEQYF

clone_size: many
v_call: TRBV20-1
j_call: TRBJ2-7
d_call: TRBD1
cdr3_nt: TGCAGTGCTTCCGGGACAGGGGGGAAAGAGCAGTACTTC
cdr3_aa: CSASGTGGKEQYF

clone_size: few
v_call: TRBV12-3/TRBV12-4
j_call: TRBJ1-1
d_call: .
cdr3_nt: TGTGCCAGCAGTTTAGAACAGGGTCGGACTGAAGCTTTCTTT
cdr3_aa: CASSLEQGRTEAFF

clone_size: .
v_call: TRBV27
j_call: TRBJ2-2
d_call: .
cdr3_nt: TGTGCCTGCAGTTTTAGGGAATACACCGGGGAGCTGTTTTTT
cdr3_aa: CACSFREYTGELFF

clone_size: .
v_call: TRBV6-6
j_call: TRBJ2-7
d_call: TRBD2
cdr3_nt: TGTGCCAGCAGTAAAACCGGGACTAGCGGATATCCCGAGCAGTACTTC
cdr3_aa: CASSKTGTSGYPEQYF

clone_size: .
v_call: TRBV28
j_call: TRBJ1-2
d_call: .
cdr3_nt: TGTGCCAGCAGTATTTACGGATTTAACTATGGCTACACCTTC
cdr3_aa: CASSIYGFNYGYTF

clone_size: .
v_call: TRBV12-3/TRBV12-4
j_call: TRBJ2-1
d_call: TRBD2
cdr3_nt: TGTGCCAGCAGTTCCGATCCGGGACTAGTGACCTACAATGAGCAGTTCTTC
cdr3_aa: CASSSDPGLVTYNEQFF

clone_size: few
v_call: TRBV4-3
j_call: TRBJ2-4
d_call: .
cdr3_nt: TGCGCCAGCAGCCAAGACCCAGCGGGAGCCAAAAACATTCAGTACTTC
cdr3_aa: CASSQDPAGAKNIQYF

clone_size: few
v_call: TRBV2
j_call: TRBJ2-3
d_call: .
cdr3_nt: TGTGCCAGCAGTCGGTTAAGGGACCGGCAGTTGTATTTT
cdr3_aa: CASSRLRDRQLYF

clone_size: .
v_call: TRBV20-1
j_call: TRBJ2-3
d_call: TRBD2
cdr3_nt: TGCAGTGCTACCAGCGGGGGGGCGGATACGCAGTATTTT
cdr3_aa: CSATSGGADTQYF

clone_size: .
v_call: TRBV28
j_call: TRBJ2-7
d_call: .
cdr3_nt: TGTGCCAGCACCCAAGGACTATACCCCTACGAGCAGTACTTC
cdr3_aa: CASTQGLYPYEQYF

clone_size: few
v_call: TRBV29-1
j_call: TRBJ2-1
d_call: .
cdr3_nt: TGCAGCGTGCAAGGGACCGCTAGCTCCTACAATGAGCAGTTCTTC
cdr3_aa: CSVQGTASSYNEQFF

clone_size: .
v_call: TRBV18
j_call: TRBJ1-2
d_call: .
cdr3_nt: TGTGCCAGCTCACCCCCCGGGGCGGGGCTCCTCTATGGCTACACCTTC
cdr3_aa: CASSPPGAGLLYGYTF

clone_size: .
v_call: TRBV5-1
j_call: TRBJ2-3
d_call: .
cdr3_nt: TGCGCCAGCAGCGCCAATTTAGATACGCAGTATTTT
cdr3_aa: CASSANLDTQYF

clone_size: .
v_call: TRBV7-2
j_call: TRBJ2-3
d_call: TRBD2
cdr3_nt: TGTGCCAGCAGCTTAGGCTCACTAGCGGCAAATACGCAGTATTTT
cdr3_aa: CASSLGSLAANTQYF

clone_size: few
v_call: TRBV4-1
j_call: TRBJ2-1
d_call: TRBD2
cdr3_nt: TGCGCCAGCAGCCAGAGCCTAGCGGGAGATGGGGTTTACAATGAGCAGTTCTTC
cdr3_aa: CASSQSLAGDGVYNEQFF

clone_size: .
v_call: TRBV6-2/TRBV6-3
j_call: TRBJ1-5
d_call: .
cdr3_nt: TGTGCCTGCGGGAGGCAGAGCAATCAGCCCCAGCATTTT
cdr3_aa: CACGRQSNQPQHF

clone_size: few
v_call: TRBV5-5
j_call: TRBJ2-1
d_call: .
cdr3_nt: TGTGCCAGCAGCTTCCTCCTCTTGACGAGTAATGAGCAGTTCTTC
cdr3_aa: CASSFLLLTSNEQFF

clone_size: .
v_call: TRBV6-6
j_call: TRBJ2-7
d_call: .
cdr3_nt: TGTGCCAGCAGAGATACGGGGATCTACGAGCAGTACTTC
cdr3_aa: CASRDTGIYEQYF

clone_size: .
v_call: TRBV5-1
j_call: TRBJ2-7
d_call: .
cdr3_nt: TGCGCCAGCAGCTTGGTCTTGGGGCAGGAGGAACGCTACGAGCAGTACTTC
cdr3_aa: CASSLVLGQEERYEQYF

clone_size: .
v_call: TRBV20-1
j_call: TRBJ2-3
d_call: TRBD2
cdr3_nt: TGCAGTGCTAGAGACGCGGGAGGCCTCTTCACAGATACGCAGTATTTT
cdr3_aa: CSARDAGGLFTDTQYF

clone_size: .
v_call: TRBV7-2
j_call: TRBJ1-2
d_call: TRBD1
cdr3_nt: TGTGCCAGCAGCTTAGGGACAGGGCTGCTGGGCTACACCTTC
cdr3_aa: CASSLGTGLLGYTF

clone_size: .
v_call: TRBV28
j_call: TRBJ2-7
d_call: .
cdr3_nt: TGTGCCAGCAGTTCCCCTGGGGGATACGAGCAGTACTTC
cdr3_aa: CASSSPGGYEQYF

clone_size: .
v_call: TRBV5-1
j_call: TRBJ2-7
d_call: .
cdr3_nt: TGCGCCAGCAGCTTGGGCCCTACAGATGAGCAGTACTTC
cdr3_aa: CASSLGPTDEQYF

clone_size: many
v_call: TRBV10-2
j_call: TRBJ2-3
d_call: .
cdr3_nt: TGCGCCAGCAGTGGTGGGGGGGATACGCAGTATTTT
cdr3_aa: CASSGGGDTQYF

clone_size: .
v_call: TRBV6-1
j_call: TRBJ2-7
d_call: .
cdr3_nt: TGTGCCAGCAGCCAATTGGGGGTCTCCGAGCAGTACTTC
cdr3_aa: CASSQLGVSEQYF